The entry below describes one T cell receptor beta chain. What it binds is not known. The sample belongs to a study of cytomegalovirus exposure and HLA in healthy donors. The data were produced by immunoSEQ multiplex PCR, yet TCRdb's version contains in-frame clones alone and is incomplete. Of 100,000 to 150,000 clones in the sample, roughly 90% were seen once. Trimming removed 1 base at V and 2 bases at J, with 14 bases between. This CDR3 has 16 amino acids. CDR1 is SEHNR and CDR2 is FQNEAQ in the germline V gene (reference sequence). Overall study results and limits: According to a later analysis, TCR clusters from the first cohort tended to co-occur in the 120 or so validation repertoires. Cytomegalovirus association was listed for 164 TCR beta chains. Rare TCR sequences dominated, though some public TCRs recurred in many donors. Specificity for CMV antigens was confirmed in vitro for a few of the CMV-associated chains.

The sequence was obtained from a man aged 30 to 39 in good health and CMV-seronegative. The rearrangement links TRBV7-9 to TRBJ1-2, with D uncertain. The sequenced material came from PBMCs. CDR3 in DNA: TGTGCCAGCAGCTTAGGATCTGAGGGTCTAAACTATGGCTACACCTTC. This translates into CASSLGSEGLNYGYTF.